The text below deals with one T cell receptor (beta chain). Its antigen is currently unknown. This sample was included in a study of shared clonotypes between healthy human individuals. General study results and limits: It was observed that roughly 5.1% of naive CD4 clonotypes were shared across a handful of donors.

TCRdb's table, derived via immunoSEQ multiplex PCR, lists solely in-frame clones and lacks some. The data hold a few hundred thousand clones, with roughly 96% observed a single time. Only CD45RO-negative cells positively selected for CCR7 counted as naive CD8 cells, so terminally differentiated effector memory CD45RA+ cells were excluded. The sequence derives from a woman aged 30 to 39 in good health. Material for sequencing was naive CD8+ T cells sorted from blood.

CDR3 amino acids: CASSLLPGGAGTGELFF. The CDR3 DNA sequence: TGTGCCAGCAGCTTGTTACCAGGGGGCGCGGGCACCGGGGAGCTGTTTTTT. The chain couples TRBV7-9 to TRBJ2-2, with TRBD1 matching 8 bases. Germline V lookup: CDR1 SEHNR, CDR2 FQNEAQ (reference sequence). This CDR3 spans 17 amino acids. Trimming at V came to 3 bases and at J to 4 bases, leaving 10 bases not matched to a gene.